This T cell receptor (beta chain) derives from a study of vaccination and CD4 T cells after COVID-19. The wider study: Diagnosis preceded the drawing of post-COVID samples by a median approximately 110 days (range 35 to 161).

CD4+ T cells that had been cultured provided DNA sequenced with the Oncomine TCR Beta short-read assay. Each CDR3 protein gets one entry after TCRdb re-called the PCR reads with MiXCR. Here the sample spans some 15,000 distinct CDR3 sequences, 61% being singletons. As concerns this clonotype: Its antigen remains unknown.

The CDR3 runs to 14 residues. Trimming stripped 10 bases from V and 1 base from J, with 16 bases between. Germline V CDR1 and CDR2: MNHNS, SASEGT. The treatment: roughly nine-day PBMC culture with coronavirus spike peptide pools or control peptides (ViraFEST assay). The receptor's source is a human donor who had recovered from COVID-19. The source material was CD4+ T cells from blood, cultured in vitro. The chain combines TRBV6-1 with TRBJ2-5; perhaps D is TRBD1 or TRBD2 (5 bases each). The CDR3 sequence: CAIRPAGTQETQYF. The CDR3 DNA follows: TGTGCCATCCGCCCGGCCGGGACCCAAGAGACCCAGTACTTC.